The sequence of this T cell receptor (beta chain) was determined in a study of blood T cell repertoires in COVID-19. V lost 1 base to trimming and J lost 4 bases, with 16 bases between them. The CDR3 has 16 amino acids. The germline V gene has CDR1 PRHDT and CDR2 FYEKMQ (reference sequence). Data came from immunoSEQ multiplex PCR; TCRdb stores just in-frame clones and leaves some out. The sample comprises 400,000 to 450,000 clones, about nine tenths of which are singletons, and approximately 1.4% rests with the top ten. In its sample, this clone was seen once. The source material was peripheral blood. The chain uses TRBV13 and TRBJ1-1, with D possibly TRBD1 on 5 matching bases. The receptor comes from a woman aged 25 to 39 with active or convalescent COVID-19. The CDR3 reads CASSLEEGPGGTEAFF. CDR3 nucleotide sequence: TGTGCCAGCAGCTTAGAGGAGGGGCCGGGGGGCACTGAAGCTTTCTTT.